The sequence of this T cell receptor beta chain was determined in a study of regulatory T cells in long-lasting Graves disease. Specified time point: newly diagnosed GD, antithyroid drugs for less than 3 months. The TCR library was made from RNA extracted from PBMCs. This clonotype has a count of ten or more. This CDR3 comprises 14 residues. Germline V lookup: CDR1 SGHNT, CDR2 YYREEE (reference sequence). Trimming took 10 bases from V and 2 from J, leaving 17 bases between them. Assembly of TCR beta libraries relied on iRepertoire HTBI primers together with Arm-PCR of CDR3 regions. TCRdb itself ran the multiplex PCR reads through MiXCR, one entry per CDR3 protein. The sample lists about 450,000 distinct CDR3 sequences, 11% to 15% seen once, with approximately 17% in the top ten. These data are also associated with another study on T cells in Graves' hyperthyroidism and ophthalmopathy.

The sequences come from peripheral blood mononuclear cells (PBMCs), collected at new diagnosis, from a patient treated with antithyroid drugs. This clonotype originated in a woman in her 50s with Graves disease. The rearrangement uses TRBV5-4 and TRBJ2-3, with no clear D. Here the CDR3 DNA reads TGTGCCCCCTCGACTGGACCCGACACAGATACGCAGTATTTT. Encoded protein: CAPSTGPDTDTQYF.